The T cell receptor beta chain under discussion was sequenced for a study of T-cell reconstitution after alpha-beta-depleted transplantation in children. This sample's TCRbeta library carried unique molecular identifier barcodes. TCRdb reanalysed the PCR reads using MiXCR and keeps one entry per CDR3 protein. Of about 420,000 distinct CDR3 sequences listed, 11% were seen once; the top ten hold 4.5% to 6.5%. CDR1 and CDR2 (germline): SGHKS, YYEKEE (reference sequence). The junction had 5 bases not matched to a gene; V was cut back by 7 bases and J by 6 bases. The CDR3 is 13 residues long. The sequencing used PBMCs from the stem cell graft donor, collected from the stem cell graft. The chain links TRBV5-5 to TRBJ2-2, with 8 nucleotides matching TRBD1. The clonotype originates from a human donor who donated a stem cell graft to a child with acute myeloid leukemia. The CDR3 region is CASGGQGSGELFF. The CDR3 bases are TGTGCCAGCGGTGGACAGGGATCCGGGGAGCTGTTTTTT. Full variable domain (outside the CDR3, taken from reference TRBV5-5 and TRBJ2-2): DAGVTQSPTHLIKTRGQQVTLRCSPISGHKSVSWYQQVLGQGPQFIFQYYEKEERGRGNFPDRFSARQFPNYSSELNVNALLLGDSALYLCASGGQGSGELFFGEGSRLTVL.